One and the same sample provided the 18 T cell receptor beta chains below, sequenced in a study of T-cell reconstitution after alpha-beta-depleted transplantation in children. TCRbeta library preparation incorporated unique molecular identifiers. In TCRdb, the PCR reads were re-called with MiXCR into one record per CDR3 protein. In the table there are 610,000 or so distinct CDR3 sequences, roughly a quarter of which are singletons. The source was PBMCs, collected before TCRalphabeta/CD19-depleted stem cell transplant. Receptors originate from a boy less than two years old with Wiskott-Aldrich syndrome, due to receive a stem cell transplant.

A remark on this clonotype: Since a much larger clone is just one base distant, this may be a read error. The chain carries TRBV24-1 and TRBJ2-1; a possible D gene is TRBD1 (5 bases). Germline lookup yields CDR1 KGHDR and CDR2 SFDVKD. The length of the CDR3 is 13 residues. The CDR3, as DNA: TGTGCCAGCAGTGACCCAGGGTACAATGAGCAGTTCTTC. Translated: CASSDPGYNEQFF.

The chain carries TRBV28 and TRBJ2-2; D is unclear. Germline V gives CDR1 MDHEN, CDR2 SYDVKM. V gave up 1 base and J gave up 10 bases, with 10 bases separating them. The CDR3 has 13 amino acids. This CDR3 is CASSLSRVLELFF. Here the CDR3 DNA reads TGTGCCAGCAGTTTATCACGGGTTCTGGAGCTGTTTTTT.

This clonotype has just a few counts. V gene TRBV4-1 combines with J gene TRBJ1-3; D unresolved. The CDR3 spans 15 residues. From germline, CDR1 is MGHRA and CDR2 YSYEKL. The germline V and J ends were trimmed by 0 bases and 4 bases, with 10 bases remaining between them. For the CDR3, the DNA is TGCGCCAGCAGCCAAGACACGGGAAAAGGAAACACCATATATTTT. This encodes CASSQDTGKGNTIYF.

This clonotype was counted only a few times. The chain couples TRBV14 to TRBJ2-3, with D perhaps given as TRBD1 or TRBD2 (5 bases each). The germline gives CDR1 SGHDN, CDR2 FVKESK. The CDR3 loop spans 15 amino acids. Trimming cost V 4 bases and J 4 bases, with 15 bases left between them. The CDR3 spells CASSPRWGIADTQYF. CDR3 DNA sequence: TGTGCCAGCAGCCCCCGTTGGGGGATCGCAGATACGCAGTATTTT.

The chain joins TRBV20-1 to TRBJ2-7; 8 bases line up with TRBD2. CDR1 is DFQATT, CDR2 SNEGSKA, per germline (reference sequence). The CDR3 covers 12 residues. The ends lost 7 bases at V and 2 bases at J; junction bases unmatched: 4. CDR3: CSGVSGAYEQYF. CDR3 in DNA: TGCAGTGGGGTTAGCGGGGCCTACGAGCAGTACTTC.

The V call is TRBV7-2, the J call TRBJ2-7; tentative D call: TRBD2 (6 bases). Germline CDR1 is SGHTA and CDR2 is FQGNSA. Trimming removed 5 bases from V and 3 bases from J, with 14 bases in between. The CDR3 extends over 14 amino acids. The CDR3 nucleotides read TGTGCCAGCAGCACCCTGACTAGGCGCTACGAGCAGTACTTC. Amino acids: CASSTLTRRYEQYF. Together with reference TRBV7-2 and TRBJ2-7, the CDR3 gives the full variable domain: GAGVSQSPSNKVTEKGKDVELRCDPISGHTALYWYRQSLGQGLEFLIYFQGNSAPDKSGLPSDRFSAERTGGSVSTLTIQRTQQEDSAVYLCASSTLTRRYEQYFGPGTRLTVT.

The V and J genes are TRBV5-1 and TRBJ1-3; no clear D gene. V shed 2 bases and J shed 1 base, with 10 bases lying between them. CDR1 and CDR2 from the germline V gene are SGHRS and YFSETQ. The CDR3 spans 15 residues. This chain's CDR3 is CASSFNWGSGNTIYF. Here the CDR3 DNA reads TGCGCCAGCAGCTTCAATTGGGGATCTGGAAACACCATATATTTT.

This clonotype has just one count. The chain joins TRBV9 to TRBJ2-1; 7 bases align to TRBD2. This CDR3 has 16 residues. The V gene end was trimmed by 3 bases and the J gene end by 0 bases; junction bases not matched to a gene: 6. Germline V gene lookup returns CDR1 SGDLS and CDR2 YYNGEE. The CDR3 bases are TGTGCCAGCAGCGGCAGCGGGACCAGCTCCTACAATGAGCAGTTCTTC. Protein sequence: CASSGSGTSSYNEQFF.

The chain joins TRBV12-3 or TRBV12-4 to TRBJ2-7, with 10 nucleotides matching TRBD1. The V and J ends lost 6 bases and 4 bases, in that order; junction bases with no gene match: 6. The length of the CDR3 is 14 residues. CDR3 sequence (DNA): TGTGCCAGCAGCCGGGGGGGACAGGGGTACGAGCAGTACTTC. Translated: CASSRGGQGYEQYF.

This clonotype was recorded at least ten times. The rearrangement joins TRBV12-3 or TRBV12-4 to TRBJ1-1; 7 bases agree with TRBD1. This CDR3 is 14 amino acids long. V dropped 7 bases and J dropped 1; count of bases not matched to a gene: 6. The CDR3 loop is CASTRTGANTEAFF. The CDR3 DNA reads as TGTGCCAGCACCAGGACAGGAGCGAACACTGAAGCTTTCTTT.

The chain uses TRBV5-6 and TRBJ2-1; D unclear. Trimming pared 3 bases from V and 5 bases from J, leaving 9 bases between. The CDR3 covers 13 residues. The germline V gene has CDR1 SGHDT and CDR2 YYEEEE. The CDR3 DNA sequence: TGTGCCAGCAGCTCCGGGTCCCACAATGAGCAGTTCTTC. Translating it yields CASSSGSHNEQFF.

This clonotype has just a few counts. The V gene is TRBV7-6, the J gene TRBJ2-1, with D uncertain. CDR3 length: 12 amino acids. Germline V gene lookup returns CDR1 SGHVS and CDR2 FNYEAQ. V lost 3 bases, J lost 6 bases, and 6 bases lay in between. The CDR3 here is CASSFMANEQFF. DNA for the CDR3: TGTGCCAGCAGCTTTATGGCCAATGAGCAGTTCTTC.

The J gene is TRBJ2-1, the V gene TRBV24-1, with 7 positions matching TRBD2. In germline, CDR1 is KGHDR, CDR2 SFDVKD. This CDR3 is 18 amino acids long. Trimming removed 3 bases from V and 0 bases from J; junction bases left unmatched: 10. CDR3 sequence: CATSDQPGLSSSYNEQFF. The CDR3 DNA sequence: TGTGCCACCAGTGATCAGCCGGGACTATCGAGCTCCTACAATGAGCAGTTCTTC.

This clonotype was seen more than once but under ten times. This chain connects TRBV10-3 to TRBJ2-5; no reliable D call. The V gene lost 4 bases and the J gene lost 4 bases, with 10 bases spanning the gap. Germline assignment: CDR1 ENHRY and CDR2 SYGVKD. The CDR3 spans 13 residues. The CDR3 DNA reads as TGTGCCATCAGTGTGCGGAGCTCAGAGACCCAGTACTTC. This translates into CAISVRSSETQYF.

This clonotype was observed a handful of times. This chain uses TRBV20-1 with TRBJ2-2; TRBD1 is a possible D gene (5 bases). CDR1 and CDR2 (germline): DFQATT, SNEGSKA (reference sequence). This CDR3 has 14 amino acids. Trimming pared 6 bases from V and 4 bases from J, leaving 15 bases between. The CDR3 protein is CSALPERGTGELFF. CDR3 DNA: TGCAGTGCGCTACCCGAAAGGGGCACCGGGGAGCTGTTTTTT.

The chain has TRBV15 and TRBJ2-1, with D unresolved. Between the trimmed V and J ends, which lost 2 bases and 4 bases, there was a span of 6 bases. CDR1 is LNHNV and CDR2 is YYDKDF in the germline V gene (reference sequence). The length of the CDR3 is 13 residues. The CDR3 DNA reads TGTGCCACCAGCAGATCGTCGTACAATGAGCAGTTCTTC. Translating it yields CATSRSSYNEQFF.

This clonotype has a handful of counts. The gene calls are TRBV9 and TRBJ2-7; 7 bases line up with TRBD2. Unmatched junction bases numbered 9, after V lost 1 base and J lost 2 bases. Germline V lookup: CDR1 SGDLS, CDR2 YYNGEE. CDR3 length: 16 residues. CDR3 nucleotide sequence: TGTGCCAGCAGCGTACACGAGGTCCGGGGGGCCTACGAGCAGTACTTC. The encoded protein is CASSVHEVRGAYEQYF.

The chain has TRBV7-2 and TRBJ2-5, with a tentative D call TRBD2 (5 bases). With 6 bases removed from V and 0 bases from J, the gap between germline ends came to 14 bases. Germline-derived CDR1 and CDR2 are SGHTA and FQGNSA. The CDR3 is made up of 15 amino acids. CDR3 sequence reads: CASSISGAYQETQYF. CDR3 in DNA: TGTGCCAGCAGTATAAGCGGAGCTTACCAAGAGACCCAGTACTTC.